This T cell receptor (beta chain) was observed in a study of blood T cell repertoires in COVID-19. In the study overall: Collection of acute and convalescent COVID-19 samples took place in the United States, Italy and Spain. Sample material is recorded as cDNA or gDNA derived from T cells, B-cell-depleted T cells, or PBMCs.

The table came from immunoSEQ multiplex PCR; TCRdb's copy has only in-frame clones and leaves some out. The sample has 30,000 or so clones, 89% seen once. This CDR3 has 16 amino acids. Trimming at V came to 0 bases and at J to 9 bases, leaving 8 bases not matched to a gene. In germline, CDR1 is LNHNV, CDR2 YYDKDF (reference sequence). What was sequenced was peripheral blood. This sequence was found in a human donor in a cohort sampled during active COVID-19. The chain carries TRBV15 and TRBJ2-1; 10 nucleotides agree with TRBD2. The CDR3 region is CATSRDVTSGAGEQFF. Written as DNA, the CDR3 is TGTGCCACCAGCAGAGATGTAACTAGCGGGGCAGGTGAGCAGTTCTTC.